This passage covers 20 T cell receptor beta chains from one sample sequenced in a study of T-cell reconstitution after alpha-beta-depleted transplantation in children. It was with unique molecular identifiers that the TCRbeta library was prepared. TCRdb analysed the PCR reads with MiXCR anew, one entry per CDR3 protein. In the table there are about 440,000 distinct CDR3 sequences, about 40% of which are singletons. The specimen comprised PBMCs, sampled before TCRalphabeta/CD19-depleted stem cell transplant. The source is a girl aged 2 to 10 with aplastic anemia, due to receive a stem cell transplant.

This clonotype was seen a few times. This chain joins TRBV7-6 and TRBJ2-3; no clear D. This CDR3 is built from 14 residues. The germline V and J ends were trimmed by 5 bases and 4 bases, with 13 bases remaining between them. The germline gives CDR1 SGHVS, CDR2 FNYEAQ. This chain's CDR3 is CASSVSGSADTQYF. CDR3 bases: TGTGCCAGCAGCGTGAGTGGGTCCGCAGATACGCAGTATTTT. Variable domain in full (rest from reference TRBV7-6 and TRBJ2-3): GAGVSQSPRYKVTKRGQDVALRCDPISGHVSLYWYRQALGQGPEFLTYFNYEAQQDKSGLPNDRFSAERPEGSISTLTIQRTEQRDSAMYRCASSVSGSADTQYFGPGTRLTVL.

The table lists this clonotype with a few counts. This chain uses TRBV6-2 or TRBV6-3 with TRBJ2-5, with a possible D match to TRBD1 (5 bases). This CDR3 contains 13 residues. V was trimmed by 6 bases and J by 4 bases, leaving 12 bases between them. The germline gives CDR1 MNHEY, CDR2 SVGEGT. The CDR3 region has the DNA TGTGCCAGCAGCCGGCCAGGGCGAGAGACCCAGTACTTC. This encodes CASSRPGRETQYF.

The rearrangement links TRBV12-3 or TRBV12-4 to TRBJ2-3; TRBD2 might be the D (5 bases). The CDR3 spans 12 residues. V dropped 8 bases and J dropped 2 bases, with 8 bases sitting between them. The CDR3 reads CASERDTDTQYF. The CDR3 bases are TGTGCCAGCGAGAGGGACACAGATACGCAGTATTTT.

This clonotype is a singleton in its sample. The V gene is TRBV29-1, the J gene TRBJ2-5; 13 bases are shared with TRBD2. From germline, CDR1 is SQVTM and CDR2 ANQGSEA. J gave up 2 bases and V 6 bases, and 18 bases lay outside the gene matches. The CDR3 has 19 residues. The CDR3 DNA reads as TGCAGCGTCCTTCGACTAGCGGGAGGTCGTGGGGCTTTACAAGAGACCCAGTACTTC. It specifies CSVLRLAGGRGALQETQYF.

A single count supports this clonotype. The chain employs TRBV7-9 and TRBJ2-1, with D possibly being TRBD1 or TRBD2 (5 bases each). V lost 5 bases and J lost 9, with 17 bases in between. The CDR3 runs 14 residues. Germline values: CDR1 SEHNR, CDR2 FQNEAQ (reference sequence). CDR3 DNA: TGTGCCAGCAGCGGAGAGGGGAGATTCGGTGAGCAGTTCTTC. Translating gives CASSGEGRFGEQFF.

The CDR3 bases are TGCAGTGCTAGAAGGCCTGGTATCTACAATGAGCAGTTCTTC. This translates into CSARRPGIYNEQFF. This chain uses TRBV20-1 with TRBJ2-1; no firm D call. The CDR3 runs to 14 residues. CDR1 is DFQATT and CDR2 is SNEGSKA in the germline V gene (reference sequence). Trimming pared 2 bases from V and 3 bases from J, leaving 11 bases between.

This sequence joins TRBV20-1 and TRBJ1-2; 8 nucleotides match TRBD1. The junction had 4 bases not matched to a gene; V was cut back by 5 bases and J by 8 bases. The germline V gene has CDR1 DFQATT and CDR2 SNEGSKA (reference sequence). This CDR3 comprises 11 residues. The CDR3 DNA sequence: TGCAGTGCTGTCCGGGACAGGGGCTACACCTTC. It encodes CSAVRDRGYTF.

The chain recombines TRBV5-1 with TRBJ2-7; D unresolved. V lost 5 bases and J lost 6, with 3 bases in between. This CDR3 is 9 amino acids long. Germline loops: CDR1 SGHRS, CDR2 YFSETQ. The DNA of the CDR3 is TGCGCCAGCAGGGCCGAGCAGTACTTC. It yields the protein CASRAEQYF.

The table lists this clonotype with a few counts. The chain uses TRBV5-5 and TRBJ2-7; a possible D gene is TRBD2 (5 bases). The V and J ends lost 0 bases and 0 bases respectively, with 10 bases between them. Germline-derived CDR1 and CDR2 are SGHKS and YYEKEE (reference sequence). This CDR3 comprises 15 residues. The CDR3 DNA is TGTGCCAGCAGCTTGGTTGGCGGGCCCTCCTACGAGCAGTACTTC. Amino acid sequence: CASSLVGGPSYEQYF.

V gene TRBV7-6 combines with J gene TRBJ2-1; possibly TRBD1 for D (6 bases). Germline-derived CDR1 and CDR2 are SGHVS and FNYEAQ. The CDR3 is made up of 16 amino acids. V gave up 2 bases and J gave up 7 bases, with 18 bases separating them. For the CDR3, the DNA is TGTGCCAGCAGCTTAACCTTACAACAGGGTCGGAATGAGCAGTTCTTC. Residues: CASSLTLQQGRNEQFF.

V usage is TRBV10-3 and J usage is TRBJ2-1; 10 bases align to TRBD1. This CDR3 has 13 amino acids. The germline gives CDR1 ENHRY, CDR2 SYGVKD. V was clipped by 8 bases and J by 2 bases; unmatched bases: 0. The CDR3 nucleotides read TGTGCCATCGGACAGGGGGCCTACAATGAGCAGTTCTTC. Translated, it gives CAIGQGAYNEQFF.

This clonotype was recorded a few times. CDR3 region: CSVEKGISEQYF. CDR3 coding DNA: TGCAGCGTTGAAAAAGGCATCTCCGAGCAGTACTTC. V usage is TRBV29-1 and J usage is TRBJ2-7; D not resolved. Germline V gene lookup returns CDR1 SQVTM and CDR2 ANQGSEA. V lost 2 bases, J lost 6 bases, and 11 bases lay in between. The CDR3 covers 12 residues.

The chain combines TRBV4-1 with TRBJ2-1; 8 bases are a match to TRBD2. Germline CDR1 and CDR2: MGHRA and YSYEKL. CDR3 length: 19 amino acids. Unmatched junction bases numbered 10, after V lost 0 bases and J lost 0 bases. Written as DNA, the CDR3 is TGCGCCAGCAGCCAAGATATGGAGAGCGGGAGAAGCTCCTACAATGAGCAGTTCTTC. Encoded protein: CASSQDMESGRSSYNEQFF.

A few counts support this clonotype. The V call is TRBV3-1, the J call TRBJ1-6; D unclear. V dropped 0 bases and J dropped 7 bases, with 10 bases sitting between them. Germline CDR1 LGHDT, CDR2 YNNKEL (reference sequence). The CDR3 totals 15 residues. The DNA for the CDR3 is TGTGCCAGCAGCCAAGACTTTTTGGCCAATTCACCCCTCCACTTT. Amino acids: CASSQDFLANSPLHF.

The table lists this clonotype with a count of one. The junction departs from germline at one end; a sequencing error may be responsible. This chain connects TRBV27 to TRBJ1-1; D unclear. The CDR3 extends over 17 amino acids. Germline loops: CDR1 MNHEY, CDR2 SMNVEV (reference sequence). The CDR3 coding sequence is TGTGCCAGCAGTTTCTCCGGGCCCACTGGTCCGGGCACTGAGGCTTTCTTT. Residues: CASSFSGPTGPGTEAFF.

This clonotype was seen only once. The chain is built from TRBV6-1 and TRBJ2-7; a weak D match, TRBD1 (6 bases). The CDR3 runs 14 residues. V lost 5 bases to trimming and J lost 3 bases, with 14 bases between them. CDR1 is MNHNS and CDR2 is SASEGT in the germline V gene. The CDR3 sequence is CASSLQGRGYEQYF. The DNA of the CDR3 is TGTGCCAGCAGTCTCCAGGGGAGAGGCTACGAGCAGTACTTC.

The gene calls are TRBV20-1 and TRBJ2-4; 8 bases fit TRBD2. CDR3 length: 15 amino acids. CDR1 and CDR2 from the germline V gene are DFQATT and SNEGSKA (reference sequence). The ends lost 5 bases at V and 0 bases at J; junction bases unmatched: 6. CDR3 DNA sequence: TGCAGTGCTGATGGACTAGCAGTAGCCAAAAACATTCAGTACTTC. This gives the protein CSADGLAVAKNIQYF.

This clonotype was seen ten or more times. V gene TRBV21-1 combines with J gene TRBJ1-5; the D call of TRBD1 is as the table states it, not checked on the DNA. TRBV21-1 counts as a pseudogene. The CDR3 spans 15 residues. The CDR3 here is CASSSQWDNGLLQHF. The CDR3 DNA sequence: TGTGCCAGCAGCAGCCAGTGGGACAACGGGTTGCTCCAGCATTTT.

V is TRBV20-1 and J is TRBJ2-3; TRBD2 matches at 9 bases. Germline CDR1 DFQATT, CDR2 SNEGSKA (reference sequence). This CDR3 region has 16 residues. With 6 bases clipped from V and 6 bases from J, the junction kept 16 bases outside the gene matches. This CDR3 is CSAPPLRGGLSDTQYF. The DNA of the CDR3 is TGCAGTGCCCCACCCTTGCGGGGGGGCCTTTCCGATACGCAGTATTTT.

V is TRBV27 and J is TRBJ1-4; a weak D match, TRBD1 (5 bases). Trimming removed 5 bases at V and 7 bases at J, with 5 bases between. This CDR3 region has 11 residues. CDR1 and CDR2 (germline): MNHEY, SMNVEV (reference sequence). The DNA of the CDR3 is TGTGCCAGCAGTAGGGGTGAAAAACTGTTTTTT. Protein: CASSRGEKLFF.